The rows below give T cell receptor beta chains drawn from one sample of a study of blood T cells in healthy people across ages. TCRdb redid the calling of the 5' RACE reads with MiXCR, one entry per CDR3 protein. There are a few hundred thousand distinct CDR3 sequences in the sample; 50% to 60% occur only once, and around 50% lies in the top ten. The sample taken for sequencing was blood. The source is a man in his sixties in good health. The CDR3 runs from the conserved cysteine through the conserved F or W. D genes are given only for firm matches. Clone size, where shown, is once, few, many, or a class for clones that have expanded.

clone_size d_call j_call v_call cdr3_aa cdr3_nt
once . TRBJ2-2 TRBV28 CASSLWGSRNTGELFF TGTGCCAGCAGTTTATGGGGGTCCCGCAACACCGGGGAGCTGTTTTTT
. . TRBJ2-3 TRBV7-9 CASSLRDADTQYF TGTGCCAGCAGCTTACGAGATGCAGATACGCAGTATTTT
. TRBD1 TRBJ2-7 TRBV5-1 CASSTTGGNYEQYF TGCGCCAGCAGCACCACAGGGGGCAACTACGAGCAGTACTTC
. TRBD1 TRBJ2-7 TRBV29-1 CSTSNSGTGRYEQYF TGCAGCACCTCAAATTCGGGGACAGGGCGGTACGAGCAGTACTTC
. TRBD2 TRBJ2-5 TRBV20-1 CSATRLAQETQYF TGCAGTGCCACCCGACTAGCGCAAGAGACCCAGTACTTC
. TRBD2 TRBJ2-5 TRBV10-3 CAIGTSETQYF TGTGCCATCGGGACTAGCGAGACCCAGTACTTC
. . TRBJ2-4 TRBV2 CASSEVRGLAKSIQYF TGTGCCAGCAGTGAAGTCCGGGGGCTAGCCAAAAGCATTCAGTACTTC
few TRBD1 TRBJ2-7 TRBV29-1 CSVVEDHRGHRYEQYF TGCAGCGTTGTAGAGGACCACAGGGGGCATCGCTACGAGCAGTACTTC
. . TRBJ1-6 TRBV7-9 CASSTRRSRDNSPLHF TGTGCCAGCAGCACGCGGCGGAGCAGGGATAATTCACCCCTCCACTTT
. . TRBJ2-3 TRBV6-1 CASSTGITRYF TGTGCCAGCAGTACAGGGATAACGCGGTATTTT
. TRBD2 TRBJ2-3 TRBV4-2 CASSQEAGGSTDTQYF TGTGCCAGCAGCCAAGAAGCGGGGGGAAGCACAGATACGCAGTATTTT
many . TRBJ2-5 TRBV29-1 CSVEWKGTGTQYF TGCAGCGTTGAATGGAAGGGGACTGGGACCCAGTACTTC
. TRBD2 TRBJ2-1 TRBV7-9 CASSPPGLAGNNEQFF TGTGCCAGCAGCCCGCCGGGACTAGCGGGAAACAATGAGCAGTTCTTC
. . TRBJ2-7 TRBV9 CASSRDRNEQYF TGTGCCAGCAGTCGAGATCGAAATGAGCAGTACTTC
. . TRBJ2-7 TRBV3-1 CASSQVNTGWPYNEQYF TGTGCCAGCAGCCAAGTTAATACGGGATGGCCCTACAATGAGCAGTACTTC
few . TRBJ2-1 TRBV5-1 CASSLDSYNEQFF TGTGCCAGCAGCTTAGACTCCTACAATGAGCAGTTCTTC
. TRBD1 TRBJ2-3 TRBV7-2 CASSLVGQGLNTQYF TGTGCCAGCAGCTTAGTAGGACAGGGGTTGAATACGCAGTATTTT
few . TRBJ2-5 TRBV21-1 CASSKEAESSWEQYF TGTGCCAGCAGCAAAGAGGCGGAGTCTAGCTGGGAGCAGTACTTC
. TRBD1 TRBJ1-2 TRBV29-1 CSVETASTGPNYGYTF TGCAGCGTTGAAACCGCGTCGACAGGGCCTAACTATGGCTACACCTTC
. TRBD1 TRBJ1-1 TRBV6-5 CASSGTGSRREAFF TGTGCCAGCAGTGGGACAGGGTCTCGTCGTGAAGCTTTCTTT
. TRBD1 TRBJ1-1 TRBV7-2 CASSKPTGVNTEAFF TGTGCCAGCAGCAAACCGACAGGGGTGAACACTGAAGCTTTCTTT
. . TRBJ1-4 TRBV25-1 CASSPNAGTTTNEKLFF TGTGCCAGCAGCCCCAATGCGGGGACTACAACTAATGAAAAACTGTTTTTT
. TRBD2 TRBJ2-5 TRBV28 CASSLTLAGHNEQYF TGTGCCAGCAGTTTAACACTAGCGGGGCACAATGAGCAGTACTTC
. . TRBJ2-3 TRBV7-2 CASSLEVSARTDTQYF TGTGCCAGCAGCTTAGAGGTTAGCGCTCGCACAGATACGCAGTATTTT
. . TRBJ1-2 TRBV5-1 CASSLEQGGGYTF TGCGCCAGCAGCTTGGAACAGGGTGGAGGCTACACCTTC
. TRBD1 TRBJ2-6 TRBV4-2 CASNLDRGTSGANVLTF TGTGCCAGCAACCTAGACAGGGGGACCTCTGGGGCCAACGTCCTGACTTTC
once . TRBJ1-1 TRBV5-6 CASTLGRVNTEAFF TGTGCCAGCACCTTGGGAAGGGTGAACACTGAAGCTTTCTTT
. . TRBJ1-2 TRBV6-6 CASSPPAGARIGYTF TGTGCCAGCAGTCCCCCAGCGGGGGCGCGTATTGGCTACACCTTC
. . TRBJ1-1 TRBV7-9 CASRLSTEAFF TGTGCCAGCAGACTCAGCACTGAAGCTTTCTTT
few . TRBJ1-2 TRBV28 CASSLSSVYGYTF TGTGCCAGCAGTTTGAGCAGCGTCTATGGCTACACCTTC
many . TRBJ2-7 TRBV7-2 CASSPIFGGTPYEQYF TGTGCCAGCAGCCCCATTTTTGGCGGCACACCCTACGAGCAGTACTTC
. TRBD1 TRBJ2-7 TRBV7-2 CASSFGDSSGPYEQYF TGTGCCAGCAGCTTCGGGGACAGTTCAGGACCCTACGAGCAGTACTTC
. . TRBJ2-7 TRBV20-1 CSASSPQGGSSYEQYF TGCAGTGCTAGTAGTCCCCAGGGGGGTTCATCCTACGAGCAGTACTTC
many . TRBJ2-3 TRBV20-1 CSAPVVTDTQYF TGCAGTGCCCCGGTGGTCACAGATACGCAGTATTTT
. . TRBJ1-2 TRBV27 CASSFLDGGYGYTF TGTGCTAGCAGTTTCCTAGACGGTGGCTATGGCTACACCTTC
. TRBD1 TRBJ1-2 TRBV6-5 CASSYGDSNYGYTF TGTGCCAGCAGTTACGGGGACAGTAACTATGGCTACACCTTC
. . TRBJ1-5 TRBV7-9 CASSLGAGVQQPQHF TGTGCCAGCAGCTTGGGTGCAGGGGTACAACAGCCCCAGCATTTT
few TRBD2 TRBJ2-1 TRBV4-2 CASSRPPGGSDEQFF TGTGCCAGCAGCCGGCCCCCGGGGGGGAGCGATGAGCAGTTCTTC
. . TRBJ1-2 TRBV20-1 CSARVHGYTF TGCAGTGCTAGAGTTCATGGCTACACCTTC
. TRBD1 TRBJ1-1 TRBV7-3 CASSLSPRGLGTEAFF TGTGCCAGCAGCTTAAGTCCCAGGGGGCTTGGGACTGAAGCTTTCTTT
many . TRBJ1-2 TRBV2 CASNPYVLIFGYTF TGTGCCAGCAACCCGTATGTCCTTATCTTTGGCTACACCTTC
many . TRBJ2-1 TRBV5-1 CASLGDLSNEQFF TGCGCCAGTTTGGGGGACCTTTCCAATGAGCAGTTCTTC
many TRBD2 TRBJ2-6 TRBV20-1 CSAIAGAHLSGANVLTF TGCAGTGCTATAGCGGGAGCCCACCTCTCTGGGGCCAACGTCCTGACTTTC
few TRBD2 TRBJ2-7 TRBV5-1 CASSPWASGTYEQYF TGCGCCAGCAGCCCATGGGCTAGCGGTACCTACGAGCAGTACTTC
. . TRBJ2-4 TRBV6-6 CASSYLGLWEQYF TGTGCCAGCAGTTACTTAGGGCTTTGGGAGCAGTACTTC